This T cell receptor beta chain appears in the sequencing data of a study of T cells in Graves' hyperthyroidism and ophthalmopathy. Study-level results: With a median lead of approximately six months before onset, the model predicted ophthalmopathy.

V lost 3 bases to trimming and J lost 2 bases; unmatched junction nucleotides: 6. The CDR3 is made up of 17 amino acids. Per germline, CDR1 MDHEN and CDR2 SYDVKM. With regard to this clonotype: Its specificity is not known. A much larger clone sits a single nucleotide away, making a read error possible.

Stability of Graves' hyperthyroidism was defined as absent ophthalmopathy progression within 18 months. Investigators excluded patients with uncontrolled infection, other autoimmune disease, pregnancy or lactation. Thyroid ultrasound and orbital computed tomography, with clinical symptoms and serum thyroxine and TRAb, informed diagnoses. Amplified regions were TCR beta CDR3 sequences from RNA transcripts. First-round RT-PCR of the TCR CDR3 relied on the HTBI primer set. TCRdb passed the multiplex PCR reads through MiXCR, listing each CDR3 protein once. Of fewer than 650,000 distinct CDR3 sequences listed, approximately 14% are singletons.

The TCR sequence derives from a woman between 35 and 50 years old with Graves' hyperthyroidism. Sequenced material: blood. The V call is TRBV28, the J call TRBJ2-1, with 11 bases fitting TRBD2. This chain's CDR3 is CASSFGLAGGPYNEQFF. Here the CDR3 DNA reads TGTGCCAGCAGTTTTGGTCTAGCGGGAGGCCCCTACAATGAGCAGTTCTTC.